A selection of T cell receptor beta chains follows, all from one sample in a study of sequential checkpoint blockade in melanoma. Libraries were prepared by immunoSEQ multiplex PCR; TCRdb keeps only in-frame clonotypes and omits some of them. The sample gives several thousand clones, about a quarter of which show up once; about 9% is in the top ten. The material sequenced was tumor tissue (inferred from file names), taken from a patient given nivolumab and ipilimumab in sequence. Source of these receptors: a human donor with melanoma. The conserved cysteine and the conserved F or W are not part of the CDR3 here. Each record gives: CDR3 protein, V gene, J gene.

CDR3aa: SVATSGPTYEQY
v_gene: TRBV29-1
j_gene: TRBJ2-7

CDR3aa: ASSLERGNTIY
v_gene: TRBV7-1
j_gene: TRBJ1-3

CDR3aa: ASSLGKRPGANVLT
v_gene: TRBV11-3
j_gene: TRBJ2-6

CDR3aa: ASRPTGRYEQY
v_gene: TRBV28
j_gene: TRBJ2-7

CDR3aa: ASSQDRKLTQY
v_gene: TRBV14
j_gene: TRBJ2-5

CDR3aa: ASTPRWRGETQY
v_gene: TRBV6-8
j_gene: TRBJ2-5

CDR3aa: ASSPGQNYGYT
v_gene: TRBV6-8
j_gene: TRBJ1-2

CDR3aa: ASSEHGDTQY
v_gene: TRBV10-2
j_gene: TRBJ2-3

CDR3aa: ASHSDTGSFYGYT
v_gene: TRBV18
j_gene: TRBJ1-2

CDR3aa: ASRGWDPKGTGANVLT
v_gene: TRBV11-3
j_gene: TRBJ2-6

CDR3aa: ASTRGALSYNEQF
v_gene: TRBV28
j_gene: TRBJ2-1

CDR3aa: ASTSLRGGTGNTIY
v_gene: TRBV28
j_gene: TRBJ1-3

CDR3aa: ASSPQGRTYNSPLH
v_gene: TRBV28
j_gene: TRBJ1-6

CDR3aa: ASSLPGDTYLNEQF
v_gene: TRBV11-3
j_gene: TRBJ2-1

CDR3aa: ASSTGFTDTQY
v_gene: TRBV18
j_gene: TRBJ2-3

CDR3aa: AWTGGVNTEAF
v_gene: TRBV30
j_gene: TRBJ1-1

CDR3aa: ASSKTGGRAAYEQY
v_gene: TRBV11-3
j_gene: TRBJ2-7

CDR3aa: ASSFFGGATYEQY
v_gene: TRBV6-8
j_gene: TRBJ2-7

CDR3aa: ASSSPGGWDNQPQH
v_gene: TRBV6-8
j_gene: TRBJ1-5

CDR3aa: ASSFGGNQPQH
v_gene: TRBV18
j_gene: TRBJ1-5

CDR3aa: AWSDWMTGGPLYEQY
v_gene: TRBV30
j_gene: TRBJ2-7

CDR3aa: ASSFSQGYEQY
v_gene: TRBV28
j_gene: TRBJ2-7

CDR3aa: ASTITGTGVFSGANVLT
v_gene: TRBV6-8
j_gene: TRBJ2-6

CDR3aa: ASSQAVRSTDTQY
v_gene: TRBV4-1
j_gene: TRBJ2-3

CDR3aa: ASSYDGANVLT
v_gene: TRBV6-8
j_gene: TRBJ2-6

CDR3aa: ASSPLAGVEDTQY
v_gene: TRBV9
j_gene: TRBJ2-3

CDR3aa: ATVRGISYEQY
v_gene: TRBV6-8
j_gene: TRBJ2-7

CDR3aa: ASGAAGPQVYEQY
v_gene: TRBV6-8
j_gene: TRBJ2-7

CDR3aa: ASSPQGQGGIYNEQF
v_gene: TRBV9
j_gene: TRBJ2-1

CDR3aa: SVVQGRTGGYT
v_gene: TRBV29-1
j_gene: TRBJ1-2

CDR3aa: AISEPRSGQYNEQF
v_gene: TRBV10-3
j_gene: TRBJ2-1

CDR3aa: AISEWLAGAPGELF
v_gene: TRBV10-3
j_gene: TRBJ2-2

CDR3aa: ASSSTLPRTENTEAF
v_gene: TRBV28
j_gene: TRBJ1-1

CDR3aa: ASSTGDRNTDTQY
v_gene: TRBV28
j_gene: TRBJ2-3

CDR3aa: ASSPGGVPGELF
v_gene: TRBV5-1
j_gene: TRBJ2-2

CDR3aa: ASRPPGKNYGYT
v_gene: TRBV28
j_gene: TRBJ1-2

CDR3aa: ASSFRDRGREYTEAF
v_gene: TRBV19
j_gene: TRBJ1-1

CDR3aa: ASSFNPGEAGANVLT
v_gene: TRBV11-3
j_gene: TRBJ2-6

CDR3aa: ASSGGTTPEQF
v_gene: TRBV6-8
j_gene: TRBJ2-1